These 32 T cell receptor beta chains came from one sample sequenced in a study of T cells in Graves' hyperthyroidism and ophthalmopathy. RNA transcripts yielded amplified TCR beta CDR3 regions. RT-PCR in the first round (using the HTBI primer set) targeted the TCR CDR3. Each CDR3 protein is one row after TCRdb ran MiXCR on the multiplex PCR reads. The sample records over 700,000 distinct CDR3 sequences, 38% being singletons. Input material: blood. Every receptor here comes from a man younger than 35 with Graves' hyperthyroidism.

This chain joins TRBV4-1 and TRBJ2-5; D is unresolved. The V end was cut by 8 bases, the J end by 8 bases, with 24 bases between. The CDR3 runs to 15 residues. Looked up from germline, CDR1 is MGHRA and CDR2 is YSYEKL. CDR3 amino acids: CASGLRRGLVETQYF. CDR3 bases: TGCGCCAGCGGGCTCAGGAGAGGCCTAGTGGAAACCCAGTACTTC.

This clonotype has at least ten counts. The chain couples TRBV5-1 to TRBJ1-5; D not certain. V lost 0 bases and J 3 bases, leaving 7 bases between the germline ends. CDR1 and CDR2 from the germline V gene are SGHRS and YFSETQ. The CDR3 runs to 14 residues. In nucleotides, the CDR3 is TGCGCCAGCAGCTTGGGGGGATTCAATCAGCCCCAGCATTTT. Translation gives CASSLGGFNQPQHF.

The sample holds a few counts of this clonotype. The genes are TRBV12-3 or TRBV12-4 and TRBJ1-5; D unresolved. The CDR3 runs to 15 residues. Deletions cut 5 bases from V and 7 bases from J, with 18 bases between. Written as DNA, the CDR3 is TGTGCCAGCAGTCCGACCTTAACTTCAAGCCAGCCCCAGCATTTT. The encoded protein is CASSPTLTSSQPQHF.

Many counts were recorded for this clonotype. The chain combines TRBV7-9 with TRBJ1-6; D call uncertain. The V gene lost 5 bases and the J gene lost 10 bases, with 12 bases spanning the gap. The CDR3 is made up of 13 amino acids. Germline-derived CDR1 and CDR2 are SEHNR and FQNEAQ (reference sequence). As DNA, the CDR3 is TGTGCCAGCAGCCAATCTCACACGTCACCCCTCCACTTT. Its protein is CASSQSHTSPLHF. Filled out from reference TRBV7-9 and TRBJ1-6, the complete variable domain reads DTGVSQNPRHKITKRGQNVTFRCDPISEHNRLYWYRQTLGQGPEFLTYFQNEAQLEKSRLLSDRFSAERPKGSFSTLEIQRTEQGDSAMYLCASSQSHTSPLHFGNGTRLTVT.

Many counts were recorded for this clonotype. V is TRBV2 and J is TRBJ1-3; 10 bases are shared with TRBD1. Germline V gene data show CDR1 as SNHLY and CDR2 as FYNNEI. CDR3 length equals 16 residues. The ends lost 5 bases at V and 4 bases at J; junction bases unmatched: 8. As DNA, the CDR3 is TGTGCCAGCAGTTACCGGGACAGGGGTACAGGAAACACCATATATTTT. It encodes CASSYRDRGTGNTIYF.

The chain joins TRBV2 to TRBJ1-5; D call uncertain. Trimming left V 6 bases short and J 14 bases short, with 17 bases between. CDR1 and CDR2 (germline): SNHLY, FYNNEI. The CDR3 runs to 12 residues. The CDR3: CASRGTTGPEHF. Here the CDR3 DNA reads TGTGCCAGCAGGGGCACGACTGGTCCTGAGCATTTT.

This clonotype has only a few counts. This chain joins TRBV20-1 and TRBJ2-7; the match to TRBD2 covers 11 bases. Trimming took 5 bases from V and 3 from J; bases not matched to a gene: 6. CDR3 length: 14 amino acids. Germline V gives CDR1 DFQATT, CDR2 SNEGSKA (reference sequence). CDR3 nucleotide sequence: TGCAGTGCTGTAAGACTAGCGGGGAACTACGAGCAGTACTTC. Translated, it gives CSAVRLAGNYEQYF.

The CDR3 DNA reads as TGTGCCAGCAGCCTCAGACTAGCGGGAGGTTGGGAGACCCAGTACTTC. Its protein product is CASSLRLAGGWETQYF. The chain uses TRBV9 and TRBJ2-5, with 13 bases that match TRBD2. The CDR3 length is 16 residues. V lost 4 bases, J lost 5 bases, and 8 bases stayed unmatched. Looked up from germline, CDR1 is SGDLS and CDR2 is YYNGEE. The full variable domain, in which reference TRBV9 and TRBJ2-5 provide the parts outside the CDR3, is DSGVTQTPKHLITATGQRVTLRCSPRSGDLSVYWYQQSLDQGLQFLIQYYNGEERAKGNILERFSAQQFPDLHSELNLSSLELGDSALYFCASSLRLAGGWETQYFGPGTRLLVL.

This clonotype was seen many times. As DNA, the CDR3 is TGTGCCAGCAGTGCCGCTCGACAGGGCGCCCAAGAGACCCAGTACTTC. Its protein product is CASSAARQGAQETQYF. The chain couples TRBV2 to TRBJ2-5, with TRBD1 matching over 7 bases. The germline gives CDR1 SNHLY, CDR2 FYNNEI. The length of the CDR3 is 16 residues. V was clipped by 4 bases and J by 1 base; unmatched bases: 9.

This chain connects TRBV11-1 to TRBJ1-1, with TRBD1 as a possible D gene (5 bases). Germline values: CDR1 SGHAT, CDR2 FQDESV (reference sequence). This CDR3 is built from 15 residues. Deletions cut 4 bases from V and 1 base from J, with 13 bases between. CDR3 loop: CASSSRGNRNTEAFF. The CDR3 region has the DNA TGTGCCAGCAGCTCACGGGGCAACAGGAACACTGAAGCTTTCTTT.

The chain employs TRBV29-1 and TRBJ1-1; no definite D call. CDR3 length: 13 residues. Trimming removed 4 bases at V and 7 bases at J, with 16 bases between. From germline, CDR1 is SQVTM and CDR2 ANQGSEA. The CDR3 nucleotides read TGCAGCGTTGGAGGTCTCGCAACTAATGAAGCTTTCTTT. This encodes CSVGGLATNEAFF. Combining the CDR3 with reference TRBV29-1 and TRBJ1-1 gives the whole variable domain SAVISQKPSRDICQRGTSLTIQCQVDSQVTMMFWYRQQPGQSLTLIATANQGSEATYESGFVIDKFPISRPNLTFSTLTVSNMSPEDSSIYLCSVGGLATNEAFFGQGTRLTVV.

The gene calls are TRBV29-1 and TRBJ2-2; D uncertain. Trimming pared 4 bases from V and 9 bases from J, leaving 9 bases between. The CDR3 is 11 residues long. From germline, CDR1 is SQVTM and CDR2 ANQGSEA. In nucleotides, the CDR3 is TGCAGCGTTGCGGAACAGCGGGAGCTGTTTTTT. The encoded protein is CSVAEQRELFF.

This clonotype was detected once. CDR3 amino acids: CASINTGGEQYF. In DNA form, the CDR3 reads TGTGCCAGCATCAATACAGGGGGCGAGCAGTACTTC. The chain links TRBV7-2 to TRBJ2-7, with 8 bases lining up with TRBD1. J lost 6 bases, V lost 7 bases, and 5 bases had no gene match. In germline, CDR1 is SGHTA, CDR2 FQGNSA. The CDR3 has 12 residues.

V and J are TRBV12-3 or TRBV12-4 and TRBJ1-5, with 12 bases identical to TRBD1. This CDR3 region has 15 residues. The junction had 6 bases not matched to a gene; V was cut back by 7 bases and J by 5 bases. The CDR3 protein is CASTRDRGHDQPQHF. The DNA of the CDR3 is TGTGCCAGCACCCGGGACAGGGGGCACGATCAGCCCCAGCATTTT.

The chain is built from TRBV29-1 and TRBJ1-2; 7 nucleotides align to TRBD1. Looked up from germline, CDR1 is SQVTM and CDR2 is ANQGSEA. The CDR3 sequence is 13 residues long. V gave up 6 bases and J gave up 7 bases; unmatched junction bases: 11. The CDR3 reads CSVTGRTGGGYTF. DNA of the CDR3: TGCAGCGTAACGGGAAGGACAGGCGGTGGCTACACCTTC.

The count of this clonotype is one. This chain links TRBV29-1 with TRBJ2-3; 7 nucleotides match TRBD1. V gave up 7 bases and J gave up 6 bases; unmatched junction bases: 7. Germline-derived CDR1 and CDR2 are SQVTM and ANQGSEA. CDR3 length: 12 residues. The CDR3 spells CSGQTGADTQYF. The CDR3 DNA reads as TGCAGCGGCCAAACAGGGGCCGATACGCAGTATTTT.

The V gene is TRBV2, the J gene TRBJ1-4; D possibly corresponds to TRBD1 (5 bases). The ends were cut back, 5 bases at V and 5 bases at J, with 15 bases in the middle. This CDR3 has 15 residues. Germline values: CDR1 SNHLY, CDR2 FYNNEI. In DNA, the CDR3 is TGTGCCAGCAGTTACTCGGGGCAGGTCAATGAAAAACTGTTTTTT. The encoded protein is CASSYSGQVNEKLFF. Full variable domain (missing parts from reference TRBV2 and TRBJ1-4): EPEVTQTPSHQVTQMGQEVILRCVPISNHLYFYWYRQILGQKVEFLVSFYNNEISEKSEIFDDQFSVERPDGSNFTLKIRSTKLEDSAMYFCASSYSGQVNEKLFFGSGTQLSVL.

This clonotype was seen repeatedly, ten times or more. CDR3 in amino acids: CASRETGAQDGYTF. DNA for the CDR3: TGTGCCAGCAGGGAAACAGGGGCTCAGGATGGCTACACCTTC. The V call is TRBV7-9, the J call TRBJ1-2, with 7 positions matching TRBD1. The CDR3 length is 14 residues. In germline, CDR1 is SEHNR, CDR2 FQNEAQ (reference sequence). The V gene end was trimmed by 6 bases and the J gene end by 6 bases; junction bases not matched to a gene: 10.

In this sample, this clonotype turned up a few times. The gene calls are TRBV19 and TRBJ2-5; D is perhaps TRBD1 (5 bases). Per the germline V gene, CDR1 is LNHDA and CDR2 is SQIVND (reference sequence). This CDR3 is built from 14 residues. Trimming cost V 3 bases and J 2 bases, with 10 bases left between them. The chain's CDR3 is CASSIGRAQETQYF. DNA of the CDR3: TGTGCCAGTAGTATTGGCAGGGCACAAGAGACCCAGTACTTC. The full variable domain, in which reference TRBV19 and TRBJ2-5 provide the parts outside the CDR3, is DGGITQSPKYLFRKEGQNVTLSCEQNLNHDAMYWYRQDPGQGLRLIYYSQIVNDFQKGDIAEGYSVSREKKESFPLTVTSAQKNPTAFYLCASSIGRAQETQYFGPGTRLLVL.

The rearrangement uses TRBV25-1 and TRBJ1-1, with 7 bases that match TRBD1. Trimming took 8 bases from V and 1 from J; bases not matched to a gene: 13. The CDR3 is 16 amino acids. CDR1 and CDR2 (germline): MGHDK, SYGVNS. The CDR3 sequence: CASVRPRNRGNTEAFF. CDR3 nucleotides: TGTGCCAGCGTCAGACCCCGGAACAGGGGGAACACTGAAGCTTTCTTT.

With regard to this clonotype: A much more abundant neighbour one base away suggests this may be a read error. The rearrangement links TRBV7-9 to TRBJ2-7, with 11 positions matching TRBD2. Looked up from germline, CDR1 is SEHNR and CDR2 is FQNEAQ (reference sequence). This CDR3 is 14 amino acids long. CDR3 region: CASSSLAGGDERYF. The CDR3 DNA reads as TGTGCCAGCAGCTCTTTAGCGGGAGGGGATGAGCGGTACTTC.

This clonotype has at least ten counts. The rearrangement joins TRBV10-3 to TRBJ2-7, with TRBD2 matching 10 bases. This CDR3 spans 15 amino acids. The germline CDR1 and CDR2 sequences are ENHRY and SYGVKD. V shed 5 bases, J shed 0 bases, and the junction held 4 bases outside the gene matches. CDR3 region: CAISYSSGSSYEQYF. CDR3 bases: TGTGCCATCAGTTACTCTAGCGGGAGCTCCTACGAGCAGTACTTC.

This clonotype was recorded at least ten times. The chain links TRBV7-3 to TRBJ1-4; no firm D call. The CDR3 contains 11 residues. The germline V gene encodes CDR1 SGHTA and CDR2 FQGTGA. V lost 4 bases to trimming and J lost 11 bases, with 8 bases between them. The DNA for the CDR3 is TGTGCCAGCAGCTCCATGGGGAAACTGTTTTTT. It codes for CASSSMGKLFF.

The CDR3 reads CASTKAQGLNTEAFF. The DNA of the CDR3 is TGTGCCAGCACCAAGGCCCAGGGTTTGAACACTGAAGCTTTCTTT. V usage is TRBV12-3 or TRBV12-4 and J usage is TRBJ1-1, with TRBD1 as a possible D gene (5 bases). This CDR3 region has 15 residues. V was clipped by 7 bases and J by 0 bases, with 15 bases between them.

There are many counts of this clonotype. This rearrangement joins TRBV6-5 to TRBJ1-5; D not resolved. V was shortened by 9 bases and J by 2 bases, with 14 bases between the two germline ends. The CDR3 totals 14 residues. In germline, CDR1 is MNHEY, CDR2 SVGAGI. The CDR3 DNA follows: TGTGCCAGTAGTAGCGGGTGGGGCAATCAGCCCCAGCATTTT. Its protein is CASSSGWGNQPQHF.

The V and J genes are TRBV7-8 and TRBJ1-1, with a weak D call TRBD1 (6 bases). Deletions cut 4 bases from V and 4 bases from J, with 13 bases between. The CDR3 runs to 14 residues. Per the germline V gene, CDR1 is SGHVS and CDR2 is FQNEAQ. This chain's CDR3 is CASSSTRGSTEAFF. DNA for the CDR3: TGTGCCAGCAGCTCAACCAGGGGTAGCACTGAAGCTTTCTTT.

The chain employs TRBV20-1 and TRBJ1-6; D is possibly TRBD1 (5 bases). Trimming left V 4 bases short and J 11 bases short, with 21 bases between. The CDR3 is 15 residues long. Germline V gene data show CDR1 as DFQATT and CDR2 as SNEGSKA (reference sequence). CDR3: CSATSTGTAAAPLHF. In nucleotides, the CDR3 is TGCAGTGCTACGTCTACCGGGACGGCGGCGGCACCCCTCCACTTT.

This clonotype has a count of ten or more. This chain joins TRBV25-1 and TRBJ1-5; D is uncertain. The V gene's germline CDR1 is MGHDK and CDR2 SYGVNS. Trimming removed 4 bases at V and 3 bases at J, with 10 bases between. The CDR3 runs to 14 residues. For the CDR3, the DNA is TGTGCCAGCAGTGGGGGAATGGTCAATCAGCCCCAGCATTTT. Its translation is CASSGGMVNQPQHF.

To note about this clonotype: The junction departs from the called germline gene at one end, perhaps through a read error. The chain employs TRBV10-3 and TRBJ2-7; D is perhaps TRBD1 or TRBD2 (5 bases each). This CDR3 region has 15 residues. The V gene's germline CDR1 is ENHRY and CDR2 SYGVKD. The CDR3 protein is CASSYNGDVTYEQYF. The CDR3 DNA is TGTGCCAGCAGTTATAATGGGGACGTCACCTACGAGCAGTACTTC.

This clonotype was counted at least ten times. Germline is not matched at one junction end, which may reflect a read error. This sequence joins TRBV25-1 and TRBJ1-1; no reliable D call. Per germline, CDR1 MGHDK and CDR2 SYGVNS. The CDR3 extends over 13 amino acids. In DNA, the CDR3 is TGTGCCAGCAGTGAATCTGCGAGAAACGAAGCTTTCTTC. Protein sequence: CASSESARNEAFF.

This clonotype was found a few times. The chain employs TRBV2 and TRBJ1-2; TRBD1 aligns across 11 bases. The CDR3 is made up of 13 amino acids. V lost 6 bases, J lost 8 bases, and 5 bases stayed unmatched. The germline gives CDR1 SNHLY, CDR2 FYNNEI. The CDR3 DNA reads TGTGCCAGCAGCCGGACAGGGGGCGACGGCTACACCTTC. The encoded protein is CASSRTGGDGYTF.

This clonotype was counted a few times. This chain uses TRBV7-9 with TRBJ1-4; D unclear. CDR1 and CDR2 from the germline V gene are SEHNR and FQNEAQ (reference sequence). The V end lost 5 bases, the J end lost 0 bases, and 7 bases lay between the germline ends. This CDR3 region has 14 residues. This CDR3 is CASSPTTTNEKLFF. The DNA of the CDR3 is TGTGCCAGCAGCCCCACCACAACTAATGAAAAACTGTTTTTT.